One sample yielded the 13 T cell receptor beta chains listed below, sequenced in a study of cytomegalovirus exposure and HLA in healthy donors. PCR amplification relied on 60 Vbeta primers (plus 13 Jbeta primers). Produced via immunoSEQ multiplex PCR; TCRdb's table is partial and in-frame only. The sample has over 85,000 clones; roughly four fifths are singletons. The sample consisted of PBMCs. These receptors all come from a male donor in good health and CMV-seropositive.

The table lists this clone with a few counts. The chain joins TRBV7-6 to TRBJ2-3; 7 bases agree with TRBD2. The CDR3 runs 14 residues. The germline CDR1 and CDR2 sequences are SGHVS and FNYEAQ. J was trimmed by 4 bases and V by 2 bases; bases with no gene match: 3. Here the CDR3 reads CASSLREDADTQYF. As DNA, the CDR3 is TGTGCCAGCAGCTTACGGGAGGACGCAGATACGCAGTATTTT.

The chain couples TRBV6-6 to TRBJ1-1, with D tentatively TRBD1 (5 bases). Trimming removed 0 bases from V and 8 bases from J, with 19 bases in between. The CDR3 covers 16 residues. Germline CDR1 MNHNY, CDR2 SVGAGI (reference sequence). The CDR3 DNA reads as TGTGCCAGCAGTTACTCTCTGCAGGGAGGGGTGTGGGAAGCTTTCTTT. Its protein is CASSYSLQGGVWEAFF.

The chain uses TRBV6-6 and TRBJ1-2, with TRBD1 identical over 8 bases. J was trimmed by 8 bases and V by 5 bases; bases with no gene match: 4. Germline CDR1 and CDR2: MNHNY and SVGAGI (reference sequence). CDR3 size: 12 residues. CDR3 sequence (DNA): TGTGCCAGCAGTACAGGGGGGGAAGGCTACACCTTC. Translated: CASSTGGEGYTF.

The chain couples TRBV29-1 to TRBJ1-2, with 9 bases that match TRBD1. The germline V gene has CDR1 SQVTM and CDR2 ANQGSEA. Trimming removed 4 bases from V and 4 bases from J; junction bases left unmatched: 7. The length of the CDR3 is 14 residues. DNA for the CDR3: TGCAGCGTTGGTCGGGACAGGGACCCCTATGGCTACACCTTC. Amino acid sequence: CSVGRDRDPYGYTF.

This chain uses TRBV4-2 with TRBJ2-7; D possibly corresponds to TRBD1 (5 bases). Trimming stripped 0 bases from V and 3 bases from J, with 15 bases between. This CDR3 comprises 16 residues. Germline assignment: CDR1 LGHNA and CDR2 YNFKEQ. CDR3 DNA sequence: TGTGCCAGCAGCCAAGATAGAAGGCAGGGTCGCTACGAGCAGTACTTC. Translation: CASSQDRRQGRYEQYF.

This clone was seen just once. This chain joins TRBV11-2 and TRBJ2-5; 7 bases fit TRBD1. This CDR3 contains 13 residues. Trimming at V came to 7 bases and at J to 2 bases, leaving 4 bases not matched to a gene. Germline V gene data show CDR1 as SGHAT and CDR2 as FQNNGV. Here the CDR3 reads CASTRQGQETQYF. The CDR3 DNA reads TGTGCCAGCACCCGACAGGGTCAAGAGACCCAGTACTTC.

The V and J genes are TRBV29-1 and TRBJ2-1; possibly TRBD2 for D (7 bases). V lost 0 bases and J lost 6, with 18 bases in between. The germline CDR1 and CDR2 sequences are SQVTM and ANQGSEA. The CDR3 sequence is 16 residues long. CDR3 residues: CSVEDLLRGGLNEQFF. CDR3 bases: TGCAGCGTTGAAGATCTCCTGAGGGGGGGCCTCAATGAGCAGTTCTTC.

The rearrangement uses TRBV6-5 and TRBJ2-1; D is ambiguous. V gave up 0 bases and J gave up 4 bases, with 10 bases separating them. The CDR3 extends over 15 amino acids. Germline V gene lookup returns CDR1 MNHEY and CDR2 SVGAGI. CDR3 amino acids: CASSYSSPDYNEQFF. The DNA of the CDR3 is TGTGCCAGCAGTTACTCGAGTCCTGATTACAATGAGCAGTTCTTC.

The genes are TRBV10-3 and TRBJ2-5; tentatively, D is TRBD1 (6 bases). CDR3 length: 13 residues. From germline, CDR1 is ENHRY and CDR2 SYGVKD. V gave up 4 bases and J gave up 4 bases, with 10 bases separating them. CDR3 sequence reads: CAISGGGAETQYF. DNA of the CDR3: TGTGCCATCAGTGGAGGGGGAGCAGAGACCCAGTACTTC.

In this sample, this clone turned up a few times. The chain carries TRBV6-5 and TRBJ2-7, with 11 bases lining up with TRBD2. This CDR3 comprises 15 residues. Germline lookup yields CDR1 MNHEY and CDR2 SVGAGI. V gave up 6 bases and J gave up 7 bases; unmatched junction bases: 11. The CDR3: CASSPPLAGVGEQYF. The CDR3 region has the DNA TGTGCCAGCAGCCCGCCACTAGCGGGAGTTGGTGAGCAGTACTTC.

This clone has just a few counts. The chain is built from TRBV19 and TRBJ2-1; 7 bases fit TRBD1. This CDR3 is built from 14 residues. Trimming at V came to 3 bases and at J to 8 bases, leaving 7 bases not matched to a gene. From germline, CDR1 is LNHDA and CDR2 SQIVND (reference sequence). CDR3 coding DNA: TGTGCCAGTAGTATGGGACAGTTTCGCGATGAGCAGTTCTTC. Its protein product is CASSMGQFRDEQFF.

This clone was seen more than once but under ten times. The chain employs TRBV28 and TRBJ2-2; 7 bases agree with TRBD1. The CDR3 has 14 residues. V lost 7 bases to trimming and J lost 4 bases; unmatched junction nucleotides: 6. CDR1 MDHEN and CDR2 SYDVKM come from the germline V gene. The CDR3 region is CASMTGLRTGELFF. The CDR3 nucleotides read TGTGCCAGCATGACAGGGCTTCGCACCGGGGAGCTGTTTTTT.

The V call is TRBV5-1, the J call TRBJ2-3; D unclear. V was clipped by 1 base and J by 0 bases, with 9 bases between them. The CDR3 totals 15 residues. CDR1 and CDR2 from the germline V gene are SGHRS and YFSETQ. The CDR3 here is CASSLLGASTDTQYF. The CDR3 bases are TGCGCCAGCAGCTTGTTAGGAGCTAGCACAGATACGCAGTATTTT. The whole variable domain, filled in from reference TRBV5-1 and TRBJ2-3, reads KAGVTQTPRYLIKTRGQQVTLSCSPISGHRSVSWYQQTPGQGLQFLFEYFSETQRNKGNFPGRFSGRQFSNSRSEMNVSTLELGDSALYLCASSLLGASTDTQYFGPGTRLTVL.